These 5 T cell receptor beta chains came from one sample sequenced in a study of cytomegalovirus exposure and HLA in healthy donors. Generated by immunoSEQ multiplex PCR, the TCRdb table keeps only in-frame clones and is missing some. The sample records 120,000 to 150,000 clones, approximately 90% being singletons. The sequencing input was PBMCs. The receptor source for this set is a man younger than 35 in good health and CMV-seronegative.

The genes are TRBV19 and TRBJ1-3; 7 nucleotides agree with TRBD1. The germline V gene encodes CDR1 LNHDA and CDR2 SQIVND (reference sequence). The CDR3 totals 17 residues. The V and J ends lost 5 bases and 0 bases, in that order; junction bases with no gene match: 10. The CDR3 here is CASSPGTVPYSGNTIYF. The CDR3, as DNA: TGTGCCAGTAGTCCCGGGACAGTTCCCTACTCTGGAAACACCATATATTTT.

The chain links TRBV6-5 to TRBJ1-6; TRBD1 might be the D (5 bases). Trimming pared 0 bases from V and 1 base from J, leaving 7 bases between. This CDR3 has 16 amino acids. Germline assignment: CDR1 MNHEY and CDR2 SVGAGI. CDR3 in DNA: TGTGCCAGCAGTTACTCAGGGGAATCCTATAATTCACCCCTCCACTTT. Amino acids: CASSYSGESYNSPLHF.

The chain combines TRBV10-3 with TRBJ2-1, with TRBD2 matching over 10 bases. In germline, CDR1 is ENHRY, CDR2 SYGVKD. There are 15 residues in the CDR3. V shed 6 bases, J shed 8 bases, and the junction held 10 bases outside the gene matches. The chain's CDR3 is CAIRIQREGLDEQFF. The CDR3 coding sequence is TGTGCCATCAGGATACAGCGGGAGGGCCTCGATGAGCAGTTCTTC.

The CDR3: CSVESPGPNYGYTF. CDR3 DNA sequence: TGCAGCGTTGAAAGTCCAGGGCCAAACTATGGCTACACCTTC. The chain is built from TRBV29-1 and TRBJ1-2; weak D call: TRBD1 (5 bases). The CDR3 is made up of 14 amino acids. V dropped 2 bases and J dropped 2 bases, with 12 bases sitting between them. Germline V gives CDR1 SQVTM, CDR2 ANQGSEA.

The chain carries TRBV4-1 and TRBJ2-7, with TRBD1 matching 10 bases. The CDR3 covers 16 residues. Germline loops: CDR1 MGHRA, CDR2 YSYEKL. After removal of 1 base from V and 5 bases from J, the junction contained 8 bases not matched to a gene. CDR3 nucleotides: TGCGCCAGCAGCCAAGGACCGGGACAGGGGATCCACGAGCAGTACTTC. This encodes CASSQGPGQGIHEQYF.